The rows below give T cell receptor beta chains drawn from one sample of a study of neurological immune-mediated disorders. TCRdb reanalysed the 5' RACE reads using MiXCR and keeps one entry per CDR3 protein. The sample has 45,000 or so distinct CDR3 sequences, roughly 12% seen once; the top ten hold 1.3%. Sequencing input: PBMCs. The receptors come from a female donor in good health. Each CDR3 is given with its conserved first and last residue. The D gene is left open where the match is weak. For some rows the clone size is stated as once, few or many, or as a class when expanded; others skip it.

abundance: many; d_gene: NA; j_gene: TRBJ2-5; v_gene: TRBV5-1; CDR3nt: TGCGCCAGCAGCTTGGAGGCCCCAAGCGAAGAGACCCAGTACTTC; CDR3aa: CASSLEAPSEETQYF
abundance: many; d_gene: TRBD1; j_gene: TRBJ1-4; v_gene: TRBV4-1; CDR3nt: TGCGCCAGCAGCCAAGACCCCCTCGGACAGGCCTGGAAACTGTTTTTT; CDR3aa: CASSQDPLGQAWKLFF
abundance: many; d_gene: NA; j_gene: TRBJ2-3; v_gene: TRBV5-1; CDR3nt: TGCGCCAGCAGCTTGGTTGGTGATACGCAGTATTTT; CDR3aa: CASSLVGDTQYF
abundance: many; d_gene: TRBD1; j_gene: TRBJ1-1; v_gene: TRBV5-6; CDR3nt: TGTGCCAGCAGCCGAAGGACAGGGGCAAACACTGAAGCTTTCTTT; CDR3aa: CASSRRTGANTEAFF
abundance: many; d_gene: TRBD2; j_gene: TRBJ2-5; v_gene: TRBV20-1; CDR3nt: TGCAGTGCTAGTAATCCCTCAGCGGGGGGGGAGACCCAGTACTTC; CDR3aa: CSASNPSAGGETQYF
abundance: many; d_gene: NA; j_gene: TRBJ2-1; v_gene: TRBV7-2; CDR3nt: TGTGCCAGCAGCTTAGGTATGGGGTCCTACAATGAGCAGTTCTTC; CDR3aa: CASSLGMGSYNEQFF
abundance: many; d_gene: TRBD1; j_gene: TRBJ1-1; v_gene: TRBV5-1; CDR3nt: TGCGCCAGCAGCTTTACAGGGGAGAACACTGAAGCTTTCTTT; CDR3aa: CASSFTGENTEAFF
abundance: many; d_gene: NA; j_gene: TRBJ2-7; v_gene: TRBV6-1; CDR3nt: TGTGCCAGCAGGACGACAGGCCTCTACGAGCAGTACTTC; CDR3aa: CASRTTGLYEQYF
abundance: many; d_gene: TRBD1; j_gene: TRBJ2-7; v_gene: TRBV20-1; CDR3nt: TGCAGTGCTAGTCCCGGGGGACAGGGAAACGAGCAGTACTTC; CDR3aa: CSASPGGQGNEQYF
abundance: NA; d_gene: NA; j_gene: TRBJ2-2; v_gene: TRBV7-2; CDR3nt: TGTGCCAGCAGCTCCGGGACGGTGGGATCCGGGGAGCTGTTTTTT; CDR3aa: CASSSGTVGSGELFF
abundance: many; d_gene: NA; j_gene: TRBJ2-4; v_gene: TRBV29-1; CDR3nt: TGCAGCGTTCCCGGATGGGGCAAAAACATTCAGTACTTC; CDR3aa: CSVPGWGKNIQYF
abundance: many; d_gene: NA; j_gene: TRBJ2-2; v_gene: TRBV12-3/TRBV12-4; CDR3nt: TGTGCCAGCAGACTCGACAGTTTAAACACCGGGGAGCTGTTTTTT; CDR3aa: CASRLDSLNTGELFF
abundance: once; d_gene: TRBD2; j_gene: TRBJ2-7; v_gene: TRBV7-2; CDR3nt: TGTGCCAGCAGCTTACGGGGCGTAGCGGGGGTTGAGCAGTACTTC; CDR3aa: CASSLRGVAGVEQYF
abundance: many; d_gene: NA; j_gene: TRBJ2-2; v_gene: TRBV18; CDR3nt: TGTGCCAGCTCACAGGGCCCGGACGGGGAGCTGTTTTTT; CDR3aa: CASSQGPDGELFF
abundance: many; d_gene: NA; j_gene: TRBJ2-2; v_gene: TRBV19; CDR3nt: TGTGCCAGTAGTATGGGGGAACCATTCACCGGGGAGCTGTTTTTT; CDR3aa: CASSMGEPFTGELFF
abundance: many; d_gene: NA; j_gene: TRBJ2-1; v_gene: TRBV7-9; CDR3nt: TGTGCCAGCACTCCTGGGGGTCCGGGGGCCTACAATGAGCAGTTCTTC; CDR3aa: CASTPGGPGAYNEQFF
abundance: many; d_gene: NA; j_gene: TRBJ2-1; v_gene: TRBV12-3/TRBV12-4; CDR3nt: TGTGCCAGCAGTTCCAGCCGGACAGGGCTCCTAACGAGCGGGAGCTTAGAGCAGTTCTTC; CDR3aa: CASSSSRTGLLTSGSLEQFF
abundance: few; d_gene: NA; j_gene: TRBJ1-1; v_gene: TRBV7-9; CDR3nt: TGTGCCAGCAGCTCCCGCCAGGACACTGAAGCTTTCTTT; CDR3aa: CASSSRQDTEAFF
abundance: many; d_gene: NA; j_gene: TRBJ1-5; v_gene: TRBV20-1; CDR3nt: TGCAGTGCTAGCTACAGGGTAGAAAATCAGCCCCAGCATTTT; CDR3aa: CSASYRVENQPQHF
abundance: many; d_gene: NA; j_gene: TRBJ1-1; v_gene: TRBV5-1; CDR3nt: TGCGCCAGCAGCCCACCAGAGGGTGGGGAGACTGAAGCTTTCTTT; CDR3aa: CASSPPEGGETEAFF
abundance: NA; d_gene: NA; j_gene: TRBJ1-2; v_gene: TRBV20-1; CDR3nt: TGCAGTGCTCGGGAGACAGCCGATCTTGACACCTTC; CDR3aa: CSARETADLDTF
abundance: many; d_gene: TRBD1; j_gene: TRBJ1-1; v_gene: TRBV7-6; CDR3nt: TGTGCCAGCAGCTTCATAACAGGACAGGCGAACACTGAAGCTTTCTTT; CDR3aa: CASSFITGQANTEAFF
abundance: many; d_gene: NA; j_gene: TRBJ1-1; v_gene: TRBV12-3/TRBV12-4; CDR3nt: TGTGCCAGCAGCCCACCACGCGCTATGAACACTGAAGCTTTCTTT; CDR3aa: CASSPPRAMNTEAFF
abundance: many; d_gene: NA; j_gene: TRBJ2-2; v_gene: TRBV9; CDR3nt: TGTGCCAGCAGCGTTTGGGGGGCCGACACCGGGGAGCTGTTTTTT; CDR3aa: CASSVWGADTGELFF
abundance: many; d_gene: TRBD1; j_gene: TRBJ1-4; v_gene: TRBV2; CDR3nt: TGTGCCAGCAACCTACAGGGGGCAGGGGAAAAACTGTTTTTT; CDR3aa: CASNLQGAGEKLFF
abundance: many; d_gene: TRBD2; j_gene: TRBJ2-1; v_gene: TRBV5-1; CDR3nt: TGCGCCAGCAGCCCCTGGACTAGCGGTTCGAGCTCCTACAATGAGCAGTTCTTC; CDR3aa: CASSPWTSGSSSYNEQFF
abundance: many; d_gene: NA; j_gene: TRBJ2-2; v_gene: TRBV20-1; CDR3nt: TGCAGTGCTAGAGGGGCGAACTACTACACCGGGGAGCTGTTTTTT; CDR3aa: CSARGANYYTGELFF
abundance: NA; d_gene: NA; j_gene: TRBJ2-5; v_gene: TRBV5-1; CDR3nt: TGCGTCAGCAGTCGGGTAGGGTTTAAAGAGACCCAGTACTTC; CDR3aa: CVSSRVGFKETQYF
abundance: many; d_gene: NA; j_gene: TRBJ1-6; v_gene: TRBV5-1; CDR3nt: TGCGCCAGCAGCCCAGGTATCGGCAGGAATAATTCACCCCTCCACTTT; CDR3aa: CASSPGIGRNNSPLHF
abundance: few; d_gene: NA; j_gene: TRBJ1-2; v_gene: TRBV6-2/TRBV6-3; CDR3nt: TGTGCCAGCAGCTTGACGGACGGGGGCTATGGCTACACCTTC; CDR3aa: CASSLTDGGYGYTF
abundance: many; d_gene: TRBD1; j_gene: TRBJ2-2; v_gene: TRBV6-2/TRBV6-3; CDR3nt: TGTGCCAGCAGTTCAGGGGGCTATGGGACCGGGGAGCTGTTTTTT; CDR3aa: CASSSGGYGTGELFF
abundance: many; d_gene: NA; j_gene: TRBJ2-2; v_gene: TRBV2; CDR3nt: TGTGCCAGCAGGGACACTAGAAAATCGAACACCGGGGAGCTGTTTTTT; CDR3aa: CASRDTRKSNTGELFF
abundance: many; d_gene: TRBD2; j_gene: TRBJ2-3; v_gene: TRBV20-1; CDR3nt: TGCAGTGCTACCTCCGGGACTAGCCCGGCAGATACGCAGTATTTT; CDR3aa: CSATSGTSPADTQYF
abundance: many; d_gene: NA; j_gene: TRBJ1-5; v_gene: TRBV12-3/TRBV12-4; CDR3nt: TGTGCCAGCAGTTTATGGGGGGTAGGGCAGCCCCAGCATTTT; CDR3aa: CASSLWGVGQPQHF
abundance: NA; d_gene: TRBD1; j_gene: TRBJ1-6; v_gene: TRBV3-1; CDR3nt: TGTGCCAGCTGCCACACAGGGGAGGGGATTTCACCCCTCCACTTT; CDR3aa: CASCHTGEGISPLHF
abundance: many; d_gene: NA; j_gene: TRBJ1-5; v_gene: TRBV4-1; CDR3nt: TGCGCCAGCAGCCAAGTAAGGGGGAGGGCTAGCAATCAGCCCCAGCATTTT; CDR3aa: CASSQVRGRASNQPQHF
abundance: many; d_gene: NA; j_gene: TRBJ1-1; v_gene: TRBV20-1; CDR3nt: TGCAGTGCTAGAGAGGGAGTTTGGGAAGCTTTCTTT; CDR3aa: CSAREGVWEAFF
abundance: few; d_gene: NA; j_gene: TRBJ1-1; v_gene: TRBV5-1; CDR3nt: TGCGCCAGCAGCTTGGTTAGTCTCAGGGGCCTTGGAGCTTTCTTT; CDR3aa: CASSLVSLRGLGAFF
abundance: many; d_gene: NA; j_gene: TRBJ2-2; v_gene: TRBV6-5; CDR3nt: TGTGCCAGCAGTTACCTCAGCGGTTGGACCGATGATACCGCGGAGCTGTTTTTT; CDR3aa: CASSYLSGWTDDTAELFF
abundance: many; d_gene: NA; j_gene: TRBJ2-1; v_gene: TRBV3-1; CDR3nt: TGTGCCAGCAGCCGGGGCGGGGTCGGGAATGAGCAGTTCTTC; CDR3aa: CASSRGGVGNEQFF
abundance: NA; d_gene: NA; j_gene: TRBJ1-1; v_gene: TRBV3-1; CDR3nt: TGTGCCAGCAGCCAAGTGGTGGGTACTGAAGCTTTCTTT; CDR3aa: CASSQVVGTEAFF
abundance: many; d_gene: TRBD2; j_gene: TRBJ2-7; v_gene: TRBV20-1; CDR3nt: TGCAGTGCTAGGGGAGGACTAGCGGGAGTCTACGAGCAGTACTTC; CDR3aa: CSARGGLAGVYEQYF
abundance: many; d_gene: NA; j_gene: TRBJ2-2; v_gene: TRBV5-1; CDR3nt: TGCGCCAGCGTATCGGTCAACGGGGGCACCGGGGAGCTGTTTTTT; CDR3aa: CASVSVNGGTGELFF
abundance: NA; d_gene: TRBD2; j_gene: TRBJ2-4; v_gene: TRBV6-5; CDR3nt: TGTGCCAGCCGCCCCCAAACGCAGACTAGCGGGAGAAATAACATTCAGTACTTC; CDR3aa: CASRPQTQTSGRNNIQYF
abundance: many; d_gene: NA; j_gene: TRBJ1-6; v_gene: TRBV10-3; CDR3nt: TGTGCCATCAGTGAGAGCGACAGCAATTCACCCCTCCACTTT; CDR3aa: CAISESDSNSPLHF
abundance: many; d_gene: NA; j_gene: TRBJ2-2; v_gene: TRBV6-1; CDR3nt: TGTGCCAGCTTCCACCCCGGGACAACGAACACCGGGGAGCTGTTTTTT; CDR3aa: CASFHPGTTNTGELFF
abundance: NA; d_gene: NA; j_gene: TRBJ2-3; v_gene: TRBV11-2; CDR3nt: TGTGCCAGCAGCTTAGGACAGAGAAGCACAGATACGCAGTATTTT; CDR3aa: CASSLGQRSTDTQYF
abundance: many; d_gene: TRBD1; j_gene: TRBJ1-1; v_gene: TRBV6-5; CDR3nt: TGTGCCAGCAGGCGACAGGGGGTTACTGAAGCTTTCTTT; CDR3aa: CASRRQGVTEAFF